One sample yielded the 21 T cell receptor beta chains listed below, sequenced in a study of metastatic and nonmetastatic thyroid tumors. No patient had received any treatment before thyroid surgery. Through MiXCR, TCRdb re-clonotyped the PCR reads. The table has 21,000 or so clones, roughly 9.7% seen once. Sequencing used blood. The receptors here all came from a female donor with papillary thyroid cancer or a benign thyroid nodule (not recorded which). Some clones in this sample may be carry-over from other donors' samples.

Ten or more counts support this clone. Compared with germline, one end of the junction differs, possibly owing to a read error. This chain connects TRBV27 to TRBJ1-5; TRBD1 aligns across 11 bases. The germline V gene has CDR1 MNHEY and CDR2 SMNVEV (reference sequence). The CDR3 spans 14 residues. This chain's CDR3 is CASSRTGGNQPQHF. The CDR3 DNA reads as TGTGCCAGCAGTCGGACAGGGGGCAACCAGCCCCAGCATTTT.

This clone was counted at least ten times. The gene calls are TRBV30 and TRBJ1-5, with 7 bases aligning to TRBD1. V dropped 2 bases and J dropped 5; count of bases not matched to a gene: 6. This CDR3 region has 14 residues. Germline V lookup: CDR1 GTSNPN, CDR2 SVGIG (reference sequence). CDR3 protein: CAWSFSRGDQPQHF. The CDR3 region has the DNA TGTGCCTGGAGTTTTTCCAGGGGGGATCAGCCCCAGCATTTT.

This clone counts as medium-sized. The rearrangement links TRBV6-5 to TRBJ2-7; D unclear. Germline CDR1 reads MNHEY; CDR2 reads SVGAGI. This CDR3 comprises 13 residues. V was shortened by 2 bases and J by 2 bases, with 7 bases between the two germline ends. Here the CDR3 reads CASSYTVAYEQYF. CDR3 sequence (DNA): TGTGCCAGCAGTTACACGGTGGCCTACGAGCAGTACTTC.

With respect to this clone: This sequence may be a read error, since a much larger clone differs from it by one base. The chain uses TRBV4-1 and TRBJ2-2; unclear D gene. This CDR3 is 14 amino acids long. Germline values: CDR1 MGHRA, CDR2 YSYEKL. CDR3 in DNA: TGCGACAGCAGCCAAGTAAGGAACACCGGGGAGCTGTTTTTT. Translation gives CDSSQVRNTGELFF.

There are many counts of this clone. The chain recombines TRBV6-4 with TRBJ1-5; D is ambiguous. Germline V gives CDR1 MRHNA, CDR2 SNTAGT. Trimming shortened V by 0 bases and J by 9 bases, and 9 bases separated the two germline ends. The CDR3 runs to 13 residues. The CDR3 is CASSDSTPLPQHF. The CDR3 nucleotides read TGTGCCAGCAGTGACTCTACTCCCTTGCCCCAGCATTTT.

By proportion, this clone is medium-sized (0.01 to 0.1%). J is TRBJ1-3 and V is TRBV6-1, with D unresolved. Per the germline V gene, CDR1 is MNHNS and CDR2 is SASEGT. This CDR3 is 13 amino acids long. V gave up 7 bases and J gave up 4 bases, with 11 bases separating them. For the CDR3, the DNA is TGTGCCAGCAAACTCAGTCTCGGAAACACCATATATTTT. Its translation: CASKLSLGNTIYF.

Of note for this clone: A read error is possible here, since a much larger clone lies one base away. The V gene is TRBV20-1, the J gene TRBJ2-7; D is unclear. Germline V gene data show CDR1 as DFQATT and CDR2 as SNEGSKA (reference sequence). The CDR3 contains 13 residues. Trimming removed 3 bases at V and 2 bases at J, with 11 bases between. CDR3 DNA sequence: TGCAGTGCTAGGGTACAGAGTACCTACGAGCAGTACTTC. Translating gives CSARVQSTYEQYF.

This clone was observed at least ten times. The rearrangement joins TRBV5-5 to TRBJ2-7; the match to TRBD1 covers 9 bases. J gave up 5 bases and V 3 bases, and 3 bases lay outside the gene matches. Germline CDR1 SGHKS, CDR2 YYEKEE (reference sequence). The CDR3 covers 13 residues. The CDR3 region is CASSSDRGHEQYF. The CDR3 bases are TGTGCCAGCAGCTCGGACAGGGGCCACGAGCAGTACTTC.

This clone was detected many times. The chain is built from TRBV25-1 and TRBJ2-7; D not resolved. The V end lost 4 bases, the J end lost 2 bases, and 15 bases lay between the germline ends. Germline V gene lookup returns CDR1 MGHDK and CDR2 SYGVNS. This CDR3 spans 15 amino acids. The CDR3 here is CASSGSAETAYEQYF. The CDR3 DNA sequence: TGTGCCAGCAGTGGTTCTGCCGAGACGGCCTACGAGCAGTACTTC.

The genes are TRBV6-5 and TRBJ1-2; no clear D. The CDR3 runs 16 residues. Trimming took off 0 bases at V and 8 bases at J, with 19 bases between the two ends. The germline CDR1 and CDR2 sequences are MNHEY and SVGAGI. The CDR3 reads CASSYSSFSSLGGYTF. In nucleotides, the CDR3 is TGTGCCAGCAGTTACTCTTCGTTCAGTTCCCTAGGCGGCTACACCTTC.

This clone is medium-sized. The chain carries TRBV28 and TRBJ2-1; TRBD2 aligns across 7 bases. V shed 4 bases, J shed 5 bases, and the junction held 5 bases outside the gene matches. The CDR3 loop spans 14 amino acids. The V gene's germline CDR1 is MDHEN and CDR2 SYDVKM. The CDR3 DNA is TGTGCCAGCAGTTACCTGACTAGCAACAATGAGCAGTTCTTC. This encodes CASSYLTSNNEQFF.

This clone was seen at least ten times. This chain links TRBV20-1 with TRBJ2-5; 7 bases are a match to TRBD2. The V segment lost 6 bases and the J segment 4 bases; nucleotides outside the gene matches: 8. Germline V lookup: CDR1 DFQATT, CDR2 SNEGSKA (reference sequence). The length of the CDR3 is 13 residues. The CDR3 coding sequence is TGCAGTGCCGTCACCGGGACTATAGAGACCCAGTACTTC. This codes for CSAVTGTIETQYF.

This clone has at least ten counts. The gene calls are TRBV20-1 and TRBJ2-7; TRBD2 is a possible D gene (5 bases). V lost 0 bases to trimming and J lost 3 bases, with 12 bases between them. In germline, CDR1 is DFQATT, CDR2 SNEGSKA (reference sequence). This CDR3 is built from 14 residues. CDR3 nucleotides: TGCAGTGCTAGAGATTTGAGGGCGGACTACGAGCAGTACTTC. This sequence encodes CSARDLRADYEQYF.

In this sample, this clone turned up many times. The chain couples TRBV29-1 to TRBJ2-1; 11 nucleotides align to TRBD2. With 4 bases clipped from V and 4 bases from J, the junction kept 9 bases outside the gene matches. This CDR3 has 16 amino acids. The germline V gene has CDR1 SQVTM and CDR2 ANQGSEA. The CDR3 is CSVVFPTSGMYNEQFF. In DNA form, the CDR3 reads TGCAGCGTTGTTTTCCCGACTAGCGGGATGTACAATGAGCAGTTCTTC.

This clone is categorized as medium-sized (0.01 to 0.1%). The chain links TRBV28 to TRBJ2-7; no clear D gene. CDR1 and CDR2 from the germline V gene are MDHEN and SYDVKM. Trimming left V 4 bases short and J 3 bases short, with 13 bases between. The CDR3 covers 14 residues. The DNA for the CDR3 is TGTGCCAGCAGTTCGGAAGGGCCGATCTACGAGCAGTACTTC. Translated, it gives CASSSEGPIYEQYF.

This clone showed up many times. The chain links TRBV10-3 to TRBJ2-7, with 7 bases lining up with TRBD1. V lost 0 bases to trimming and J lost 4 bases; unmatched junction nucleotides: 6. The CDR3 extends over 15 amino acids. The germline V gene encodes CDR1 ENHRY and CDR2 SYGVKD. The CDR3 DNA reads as TGTGCCATCAGTGAGTCAAGGGGGCTTGGTTACGAGCAGTACTTC. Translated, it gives CAISESRGLGYEQYF.

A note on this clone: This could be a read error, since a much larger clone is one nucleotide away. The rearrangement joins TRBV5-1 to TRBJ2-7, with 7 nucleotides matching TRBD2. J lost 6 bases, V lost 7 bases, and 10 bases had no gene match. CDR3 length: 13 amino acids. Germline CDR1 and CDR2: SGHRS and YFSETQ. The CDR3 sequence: CASGLVGVGEQYF. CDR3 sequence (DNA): TGCGCCAGCGGACTAGTGGGAGTTGGCGAGCAGTACTTC.

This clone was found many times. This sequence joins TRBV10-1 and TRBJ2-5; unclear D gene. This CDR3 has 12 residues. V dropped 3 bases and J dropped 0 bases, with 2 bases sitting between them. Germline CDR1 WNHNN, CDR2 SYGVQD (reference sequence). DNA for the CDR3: TGCGCCAGCAGTGAAGACCAAGAGACCCAGTACTTC. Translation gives CASSEDQETQYF.

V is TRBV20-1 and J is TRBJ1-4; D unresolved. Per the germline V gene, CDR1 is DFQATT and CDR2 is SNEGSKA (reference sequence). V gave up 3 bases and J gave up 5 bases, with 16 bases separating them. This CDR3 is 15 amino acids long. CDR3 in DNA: TGCAGTGCTAGCCTCCTCCGGGCATGGAATGAAAAACTGTTTTTT. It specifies CSASLLRAWNEKLFF.

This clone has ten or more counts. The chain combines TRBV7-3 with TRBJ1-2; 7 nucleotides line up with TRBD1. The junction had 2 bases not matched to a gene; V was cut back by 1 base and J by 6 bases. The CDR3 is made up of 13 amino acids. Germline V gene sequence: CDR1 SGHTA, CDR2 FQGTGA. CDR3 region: CASSLRQGDGYTF. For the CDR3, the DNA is TGTGCCAGCAGCTTAAGACAGGGAGATGGCTACACCTTC. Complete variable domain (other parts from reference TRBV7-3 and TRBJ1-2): GAGVSQTPSNKVTEKGKYVELRCDPISGHTALYWYRQSLGQGPEFLIYFQGTGAADDSGLPNDRFFAVRPEGSVSTLKIQRTERGDSAVYLCASSLRQGDGYTFGSGTRLTVV.

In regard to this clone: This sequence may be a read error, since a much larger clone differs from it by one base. The CDR3 loop is CARSALAGGYNEQFF. CDR3 in DNA: TGTGCCCGGAGTGCACTAGCGGGAGGATACAATGAGCAGTTCTTC. The chain links TRBV30 to TRBJ2-1, with 12 bases identical to TRBD2. CDR1 is GTSNPN and CDR2 is SVGIG in the germline V gene (reference sequence). CDR3 length: 15 amino acids.